The 29 T cell receptor beta chains below all came from one sample that was sequenced in a study of shared clonotypes between healthy human individuals. The protocol was immunoSEQ multiplex PCR, while the TCRdb copy is restricted to in-frame clones and leaves out a portion. The sample comprises about 490,000 clones, around 80% of which are singletons, and approximately 12% rests with the top ten. Material for sequencing was PBMCs. These TCRs come from a woman aged 40 to 49 in good health. Some clones in this sample may be carry-over from other donors' samples.

The J gene is TRBJ2-1, the V gene TRBV9, with TRBD2 matching over 9 bases. Per the germline V gene, CDR1 is SGDLS and CDR2 is YYNGEE. The V gene end was trimmed by 4 bases and the J gene end by 8 bases; junction bases not matched to a gene: 4. The CDR3 runs to 13 residues. The CDR3 region has the DNA TGTGCCAGCAGCCCCCGGACTAGCGATGAGCAGTTCTTC. It is translated as CASSPRTSDEQFF. The variable domain in full, completed from reference TRBV9 and TRBJ2-1, reads DSGVTQTPKHLITATGQRVTLRCSPRSGDLSVYWYQQSLDQGLQFLIQYYNGEERAKGNILERFSAQQFPDLHSELNLSSLELGDSALYFCASSPRTSDEQFFGPGTRLTVL.

V and J are TRBV5-1 and TRBJ2-1, with D hard to call. This CDR3 contains 14 residues. Germline CDR1 SGHRS, CDR2 YFSETQ. V lost 3 bases and J 3 bases, leaving 10 bases between the germline ends. The CDR3: CASSSPPSYNEQFF. In nucleotides, the CDR3 is TGCGCCAGCAGCTCCCCCCCGAGCTACAATGAGCAGTTCTTC.

The V gene is TRBV4-2, the J gene TRBJ2-5; no clear D. The CDR3 length is 14 residues. Germline loops: CDR1 LGHNA, CDR2 YNFKEQ. Trimming took off 1 base at V and 5 bases at J, with 11 bases between the two ends. CDR3 in amino acids: CASSQGQRLETQYF. The CDR3 DNA reads as TGTGCCAGCAGCCAAGGTCAGAGACTCGAGACCCAGTACTTC.

This chain links TRBV7-7 with TRBJ2-5, with 8 bases that match TRBD1. This CDR3 is built from 14 residues. J lost 5 bases, V lost 2 bases, and 4 bases had no gene match. In germline, CDR1 is SSHAT, CDR2 FNYEAQ (reference sequence). The CDR3 spells CASSLQGAGETQYF. In DNA, the CDR3 is TGTGCCAGCAGCTTACAGGGGGCGGGTGAGACCCAGTACTTC.

In its sample, this clone was seen a few times. The genes are TRBV28 and TRBJ2-7; a weak D match, TRBD1 (6 bases). Germline CDR1 MDHEN, CDR2 SYDVKM. The length of the CDR3 is 14 residues. V lost 6 bases to trimming and J lost 4 bases, with 16 bases between them. This chain's CDR3 is CASSRVGTLYEQYF. The CDR3 nucleotides are TGTGCCAGCAGCCGTGTCGGGACACTATACGAGCAGTACTTC.

The genes are TRBV4-1 and TRBJ2-2; 7 bases match TRBD1. Trimming at V came to 3 bases and at J to 1 base, leaving 5 bases not matched to a gene. This CDR3 is 16 amino acids long. Germline V lookup: CDR1 MGHRA, CDR2 YSYEKL. The CDR3 spells CASSQGQIMNTGELFF. For the CDR3, the DNA is TGCGCCAGCAGCCAGGGACAGATCATGAACACCGGGGAGCTGTTTTTT.

The V gene is TRBV4-3, the J gene TRBJ2-7; 9 bases line up with TRBD1. CDR1 is LGHNA and CDR2 is YSLEER in the germline V gene. J gave up 5 bases and V 4 bases, and 21 bases lay outside the gene matches. The CDR3 runs to 19 residues. The CDR3 protein is CASSLRASPSGTGRNEQYF. The CDR3 nucleotides are TGCGCCAGCAGCCTACGAGCCTCCCCGAGCGGGACAGGGCGCAACGAGCAGTACTTC.

The V gene is TRBV28, the J gene TRBJ2-1; 13 bases match TRBD2. CDR1 and CDR2 (germline): MDHEN, SYDVKM. This CDR3 has 15 residues. V lost 6 bases and J lost 6; bases outside the gene matches: 5. CDR3: CASSPGTSGTNEQFF. CDR3 nucleotide sequence: TGTGCCAGCAGCCCGGGGACTAGCGGGACCAATGAGCAGTTCTTC. Combining the CDR3 with reference TRBV28 and TRBJ2-1 gives the whole variable domain DVKVTQSSRYLVKRTGEKVFLECVQDMDHENMFWYRQDPGLGLRLIYFSYDVKMKEKGDIPEGYSVSREKKERFSLILESASTNQTSMYLCASSPGTSGTNEQFFGPGTRLTVL.

This clone has just one count. The V call is TRBV10-3, the J call TRBJ2-3; 9 bases are shared with TRBD1. In germline, CDR1 is ENHRY, CDR2 SYGVKD. The CDR3 is 14 amino acids. Trimming cost V 4 bases and J 6 bases; bases outside gene matches: 5. The CDR3 coding sequence is TGTGCCATCAGTGCCGGGACAGGGACCGATACGCAGTATTTT. Translating gives CAISAGTGTDTQYF.

The chain has TRBV11-2 and TRBJ2-7; D gene unclear. Trimming took 0 bases from V and 3 from J, leaving 9 bases between them. The CDR3 runs to 14 residues. Looked up from germline, CDR1 is SGHAT and CDR2 is FQNNGV. CDR3 DNA: TGTGCCAGCAGCTTAGAATACACGGGCTACGAGCAGTACTTC. This sequence encodes CASSLEYTGYEQYF.

This clone has just one count. Since a far larger clone is one base different, this is likely a read error. Distinct nucleotide sequences in the sample also encode this CDR3. The genes are TRBV29-1 and TRBJ2-3, with D perhaps matching TRBD1 (8 bases). Germline assignment: CDR1 SQVTM and CDR2 ANQGSEA. The CDR3 is made up of 13 amino acids. This CDR3 reads CSVEQGGGDTQYF. CDR3 nucleotides: TGTAGCGTTGAACAGGGGGGAGGGGATACGCAGTATTTT.

The CDR3 region has the DNA TGTGCCAGCAGCTTGCCACTAGCGGGGGTACCTGGGGCCAACGTCCTGACTTTC. Translated, it gives CASSLPLAGVPGANVLTF. The gene calls are TRBV5-6 and TRBJ2-6; 11 nucleotides align to TRBD2. The length of the CDR3 is 18 residues. V dropped 1 base and J dropped 2; count of bases not matched to a gene: 5. Germline CDR1 and CDR2: SGHDT and YYEEEE.

The chain recombines TRBV5-1 with TRBJ1-3, with D unclear. Trimming removed 0 bases at V and 3 bases at J, with 10 bases between. The CDR3 has 15 residues. Germline-derived CDR1 and CDR2 are SGHRS and YFSETQ. The CDR3 reads CASSLEGRNGNTIYF. The DNA of the CDR3 is TGCGCCAGCAGCTTGGAAGGGCGAAATGGAAACACCATATATTTT.

The CDR3 reads CASSSTIQGAYEQYF. Here the CDR3 DNA reads TGCGCCAGCAGCTCGACGATACAGGGGGCTTACGAGCAGTACTTC. The chain uses TRBV5-1 and TRBJ2-7, with TRBD1 identical over 9 bases. V trimming: 3 bases; J trimming: 4 bases; junction bases outside the gene matches: 8. CDR3 size: 15 residues. Germline CDR1 and CDR2: SGHRS and YFSETQ.

The chain has TRBV2 and TRBJ2-5; 11 bases map to TRBD2. Germline V gives CDR1 SNHLY, CDR2 FYNNEI. The CDR3 is 14 residues long. Unmatched junction bases numbered 5, after V lost 6 bases and J lost 5 bases. This chain's CDR3 is CASRELAGVETQYF. CDR3 bases: TGTGCCAGCAGGGAACTAGCGGGAGTTGAGACCCAGTACTTC. The variable domain in full, with the rest retrieved from reference TRBV2 and TRBJ2-5, is EPEVTQTPSHQVTQMGQEVILRCVPISNHLYFYWYRQILGQKVEFLVSFYNNEISEKSEIFDDQFSVERPDGSNFTLKIRSTKLEDSAMYFCASRELAGVETQYFGPGTRLLVL.

The rearrangement links TRBV30 to TRBJ1-1; D is ambiguous. The CDR3 is made up of 13 amino acids. Germline V lookup: CDR1 GTSNPN, CDR2 SVGIG (reference sequence). Trimming left V 1 base short and J 4 bases short, with 10 bases between. CDR3 DNA: TGTGCCTGGAGTGCCCGTTGGGGCACTGAAGCTTTCTTT. This translates into CAWSARWGTEAFF.

This clone was picked up one time. V is TRBV4-2 and J is TRBJ1-2, with D uncertain. The CDR3 runs 17 residues. The ends were cut back, 0 bases at V and 7 bases at J, with 21 bases in the middle. Germline CDR1 is LGHNA and CDR2 is YNFKEQ. CDR3 in DNA: TGTGCCAGCAGCCAAGAATCCCCAGTCGGGCATTCTCGTGGCTACACCTTC. It specifies CASSQESPVGHSRGYTF.

This clone came up a few times. The V call is TRBV29-1, the J call TRBJ1-1; the D is unclear. The ends were cut back, 7 bases at V and 0 bases at J, with 6 bases in the middle. CDR1 and CDR2 from the germline V gene are SQVTM and ANQGSEA. The CDR3 extends over 11 amino acids. In nucleotides, the CDR3 is TGCAGCGCTCAGTTGAACACTGAAGCTTTCTTT. Amino acid sequence: CSAQLNTEAFF. Complete variable domain (other parts from reference TRBV29-1 and TRBJ1-1): SAVISQKPSRDICQRGTSLTIQCQVDSQVTMMFWYRQQPGQSLTLIATANQGSEATYESGFVIDKFPISRPNLTFSTLTVSNMSPEDSSIYLCSAQLNTEAFFGQGTRLTVV.

CDR3 amino acids: CASSPVDQNQPQHF. The CDR3, as DNA: TGTGCCAGCTCACCTGTCGACCAAAATCAGCCCCAGCATTTT. The chain has TRBV18 and TRBJ1-5; no reliable D call. Trimming removed 3 bases at V and 4 bases at J, with 10 bases between. This CDR3 has 14 residues. Germline CDR1 is KGHSH and CDR2 is LQKENI.

This clone appeared a single time. In DNA, the CDR3 is TGTGCCAGCAAAAGACAGAGCGGCAACATTCAGTACTTC. Translated: CASKRQSGNIQYF. The chain combines TRBV27 with TRBJ2-4; D tentatively reads TRBD1 or TRBD2 (5 bases each). The CDR3 loop spans 13 amino acids. The V gene's germline CDR1 is MNHEY and CDR2 SMNVEV (reference sequence). V shed 7 bases and J shed 7 bases, with 14 bases lying between them.

V is TRBV27 and J is TRBJ2-2; 7 positions match TRBD2. Per the germline V gene, CDR1 is MNHEY and CDR2 is SMNVEV (reference sequence). CDR3 length: 15 amino acids. V gave up 3 bases and J gave up 6 bases; unmatched junction bases: 7. Here the CDR3 DNA reads TGTGCCAGCAGTTTCGGCGGGAGAGTTGCCGGGGAGCTGTTTTTT. Amino acid sequence: CASSFGGRVAGELFF.

This clone was detected once. The chain links TRBV28 to TRBJ1-2; a possible D gene is TRBD1 (6 bases). This CDR3 is built from 13 residues. Germline CDR1 and CDR2: MDHEN and SYDVKM. The germline V and J ends were trimmed by 0 bases and 6 bases, with 8 bases remaining between them. This chain's CDR3 is CASSLWGANGYTF. CDR3 DNA: TGTGCCAGCAGTTTATGGGGGGCGAATGGCTACACCTTC.

Notes on this clone: A far bigger clonotype differs at one base, so this is likely a read error. The chain combines TRBV2 with TRBJ2-2; either TRBD1 or TRBD2 may supply D (5 bases each). Germline CDR1 SNHLY, CDR2 FYNNEI. The CDR3 has 15 residues. The CDR3 coding sequence is TGTGCCAGCAGTCCACCAGCAGCCGGGGCCGGGGAGCTGTCTTTT. This encodes CASSPPAAGAGELSF.

The chain is built from TRBV9 and TRBJ1-1; 7 nucleotides agree with TRBD1. J was trimmed by 2 bases and V by 4 bases; bases with no gene match: 5. CDR3 length: 14 residues. Per the germline V gene, CDR1 is SGDLS and CDR2 is YYNGEE. DNA of the CDR3: TGTGCCAGCAGCCCGGGACAGAGCAACACTGAAGCTTTCTTT. It translates to CASSPGQSNTEAFF.

A note on this clone: A read error is likely here: a far larger clone is one base away. The chain combines TRBV29-1 with TRBJ2-5; 7 nucleotides line up with TRBD1. Germline V CDR1 and CDR2: SQVTM, ANQGSEA. J gave up 3 bases and V 7 bases, and 5 bases lay outside the gene matches. The CDR3 runs 12 residues. CDR3 region: CSGGTAKETQYF. The CDR3 DNA is TGCAGCGGGGGGACAGCCAAAGAGACCCAGTACTTC.

V gene TRBV7-2 combines with J gene TRBJ2-1, with TRBD2 matching 8 bases. Looked up from germline, CDR1 is SGHTA and CDR2 is FQGNSA. Trimming removed 1 base from V and 7 bases from J; junction bases left unmatched: 6. This CDR3 region has 15 residues. CDR3: CASSLVPSGPNEQFF. Written as DNA, the CDR3 is TGTGCCAGCAGCTTAGTCCCTAGCGGGCCAAATGAGCAGTTCTTC.

The chain recombines TRBV7-2 with TRBJ2-1, with D perhaps given as TRBD1 or TRBD2 (5 bases each). The V and J ends lost 0 bases and 0 bases respectively, with 9 bases between them. The CDR3 is 16 amino acids. Germline V gene sequence: CDR1 SGHTA, CDR2 FQGNSA. The CDR3 nucleotides read TGTGCCAGCAGCTTAGCGGGAGACAGCTCCTACAATGAGCAGTTCTTC. Translating it yields CASSLAGDSSYNEQFF.

V usage is TRBV5-4 and J usage is TRBJ2-7; D gene ambiguous. The CDR3 is 12 amino acids. The germline CDR1 and CDR2 sequences are SGHNT and YYREEE (reference sequence). V was shortened by 4 bases and J by 4 bases, with 9 bases between the two germline ends. The CDR3 DNA is TGTGCCAGCAGCACCAACCAATACGAGCAGTACTTC. This translates into CASSTNQYEQYF.

V usage is TRBV7-6 and J usage is TRBJ2-3, with 12 nucleotides matching TRBD2. The germline V gene encodes CDR1 SGHVS and CDR2 FNYEAQ. The V segment lost 5 bases and the J segment 6 bases; nucleotides outside the gene matches: 6. The length of the CDR3 is 15 residues. This CDR3 reads CASSQTSGSGDTQYF. CDR3 nucleotide sequence: TGTGCCAGCAGCCAGACTAGCGGGAGCGGGGATACGCAGTATTTT. Variable domain in full (rest from reference TRBV7-6 and TRBJ2-3): GAGVSQSPRYKVTKRGQDVALRCDPISGHVSLYWYRQALGQGPEFLTYFNYEAQQDKSGLPNDRFSAERPEGSISTLTIQRTEQRDSAMYRCASSQTSGSGDTQYFGPGTRLTVL.